This T cell receptor beta chain was documented in a study of blood T cell dynamics during melanoma immunotherapy. Stated time point: week 3, after first cycle of checkpoint inhibitor. Germline V lookup: CDR1 MNHEY, CDR2 SMNVEV (reference sequence). Trimming cost V 0 bases and J 2 bases, with 5 bases left between them. The CDR3 loop spans 13 amino acids. Repertoires were generated with immunoSEQ multiplex PCR, while TCRdb's copy carries only in-frame clones and drops some. The sample holds approximately 15,000 clones, approximately 90% seen once. The rearrangement links TRBV27 to TRBJ2-7; D may match TRBD1 or TRBD2 (5 bases each). The sequenced sample was blood, obtained from a patient treated with checkpoint blockade. This sequence was found in a human donor with melanoma. The CDR3 is CASSLSGPYEQYF. The DNA of the CDR3 is TGTGCCAGCAGTTTATCGGGACCCTACGAGCAGTACTTC.